The 26 T cell receptor beta chains in this list originate from one sample, sequenced in a study of early T cells in non-severe SARS-CoV-2 infection. TCRdb reprocessed the 5' RACE reads with MiXCR, giving one entry per CDR3 protein. The sample carries 100,000 to 120,000 distinct CDR3 sequences, over 10% recorded once. This specimen was whole blood, taken at baseline. These receptors came from an adult who was a healthcare worker with PCR-confirmed SARS-CoV-2 infection or an uninfected control (not recorded which).

This clonotype was detected only a few times. The CDR3: CASSYGGQGIGGYTF. CDR3 nucleotide sequence: TGTGCCAGCAGTTACGGCGGGCAGGGGATAGGAGGCTACACCTTC. The chain carries TRBV6-2 or TRBV6-3 and TRBJ1-2; weak D call: TRBD1 (6 bases). The CDR3 has 15 residues. V lost 2 bases and J 8 bases, leaving 18 bases between the germline ends. CDR1 MNHEY and CDR2 SVGEGT come from the germline V gene.

This clonotype came up a few times. The V gene is TRBV5-6, the J gene TRBJ2-1; D not resolved. The CDR3 contains 14 residues. V lost 0 bases and J 9 bases, leaving 13 bases between the germline ends. The germline V gene has CDR1 SGHDT and CDR2 YYEEEE. CDR3: CASSLGASIGEQFF. The CDR3 DNA sequence: TGTGCCAGCAGCTTGGGAGCGTCTATAGGTGAGCAGTTCTTC. Full variable domain (outside the CDR3, taken from reference TRBV5-6 and TRBJ2-1): DAGVTQSPTHLIKTRGQQVTLRCSPKSGHDTVSWYQQALGQGPQFIFQYYEEEERQRGNFPDRFSGHQFPNYSSELNVNALLLGDSALYLCASSLGASIGEQFFGPGTRLTVL.

The chain employs TRBV6-1 and TRBJ2-2; 7 nucleotides match TRBD1. V lost 1 base and J lost 7; bases outside the gene matches: 15. The CDR3 runs 18 residues. The germline V gene has CDR1 MNHNS and CDR2 SASEGT. The CDR3 reads CASSEVFGDRVLSGELFF. For the CDR3, the DNA is TGTGCCAGCAGTGAAGTTTTTGGAGACAGGGTACTTAGCGGGGAGCTGTTTTTT.

The chain recombines TRBV5-6 with TRBJ1-4; TRBD1 is a possible D gene (6 bases). The CDR3 totals 16 residues. V lost 4 bases and J 7 bases, leaving 20 bases between the germline ends. Germline V lookup: CDR1 SGHDT, CDR2 YYEEEE. This CDR3 is CASSLTGPGEAEKLFF. CDR3 nucleotides: TGTGCCAGCAGCCTGACAGGACCAGGGGAGGCTGAAAAACTGTTTTTT.

This sequence joins TRBV7-2 and TRBJ2-5; 9 nucleotides match TRBD1. The CDR3 covers 16 residues. The V segment lost 1 base and the J segment 2 bases; nucleotides outside the gene matches: 5. CDR1 is SGHTA, CDR2 FQGNSA, per germline. As DNA, the CDR3 is TGTGCCAGCAGCTTAGTGGACAGGGGCTATCAAGAGACCCAGTACTTC. Protein product: CASSLVDRGYQETQYF.

This clonotype was recorded many times. The chain uses TRBV5-1 and TRBJ2-5, with TRBD1 identical over 7 bases. V lost 0 bases to trimming and J lost 1 base; unmatched junction nucleotides: 3. Looked up from germline, CDR1 is SGHRS and CDR2 is YFSETQ. CDR3 length: 15 amino acids. The CDR3 sequence is CASSLEQGLQETQYF. The CDR3 coding sequence is TGCGCCAGCAGCTTGGAACAGGGGCTCCAAGAGACCCAGTACTTC.

This clonotype was seen a handful of times. This sequence joins TRBV7-9 and TRBJ1-4; D is uncertain. The germline V gene has CDR1 SEHNR and CDR2 FQNEAQ (reference sequence). Trimming pared 5 bases from V and 13 bases from J, leaving 11 bases between. This CDR3 has 11 residues. The CDR3 bases are TGTGCCAGCAGCCCCGGATATGGACTGTTTTTT. It specifies CASSPGYGLFF.

The chain links TRBV6-5 to TRBJ2-3; TRBD1 or TRBD2 may be the D gene (5 bases each). The V end was cut by 5 bases, the J end by 0 bases, with 12 bases between. This CDR3 is 15 amino acids long. Germline V gene lookup returns CDR1 MNHEY and CDR2 SVGAGI. CDR3 coding DNA: TGTGCCAGCAGTCCCGGGGCACCCAGCACAGATACGCAGTATTTT. Translating it yields CASSPGAPSTDTQYF.

This rearrangement joins TRBV12-3 or TRBV12-4 to TRBJ1-2; D not resolved. The CDR3 runs to 11 residues. V was shortened by 1 base and J by 8 bases, with 5 bases between the two germline ends. Here the CDR3 reads CASSLGGGYTF. The CDR3 DNA is TGTGCCAGCAGTTTAGGTGGCGGCTACACCTTC.

The genes are TRBV3-1 and TRBJ1-1; a possible D gene is TRBD1 (6 bases). This CDR3 is built from 14 residues. V dropped 2 bases and J dropped 1 base, with 8 bases sitting between them. Germline CDR1 LGHDT, CDR2 YNNKEL (reference sequence). CDR3 nucleotides: TGTGCCAGCAGCCAACGACAGGAGAACACTGAAGCTTTCTTT. This gives the protein CASSQRQENTEAFF.

There are a few counts of this clonotype. This sequence joins TRBV2 and TRBJ1-2; maybe TRBD1 (5 bases). The CDR3 contains 13 residues. Looked up from germline, CDR1 is SNHLY and CDR2 is FYNNEI. Trimming took 6 bases from V and 8 from J, leaving 16 bases between them. The CDR3 region has the DNA TGTGCCAGCAGGGAAAAGGGACCTTCGGGCTACACCTTC. Residues: CASREKGPSGYTF.

This clonotype appeared a few times. The chain recombines TRBV20-1 with TRBJ1-2, with a weak D call TRBD1 (5 bases). CDR3 size: 14 residues. V gave up 3 bases and J gave up 4 bases, with 15 bases separating them. Germline assignment: CDR1 DFQATT and CDR2 SNEGSKA (reference sequence). CDR3 amino acids: CSARGRRNFYGYTF. CDR3 in DNA: TGCAGTGCTAGGGGACGGCGCAACTTCTATGGCTACACCTTC.

This clonotype was recorded many times. The chain joins TRBV12-3 or TRBV12-4 to TRBJ1-1, with D possibly being TRBD1 (6 bases). The V end lost 5 bases, the J end lost 3 bases, and 10 bases lay between the germline ends. The CDR3 is 13 amino acids. In DNA form, the CDR3 reads TGTGCCAGCAGTACACACAGGGACACTGAAGCTTTCTTT. Encoded protein: CASSTHRDTEAFF.

The V gene is TRBV20-1, the J gene TRBJ2-3, with 11 bases aligning to TRBD2. CDR1 is DFQATT, CDR2 SNEGSKA, per germline (reference sequence). The CDR3 covers 16 residues. J was trimmed by 2 bases and V by 6 bases; bases with no gene match: 10. The CDR3 DNA reads TGCAGTGCCGCCCGGACTAGCGGGTACGTCACAGATACGCAGTATTTT. Translated: CSAARTSGYVTDTQYF.

The rearrangement uses TRBV3-1 and TRBJ1-4; no clear D gene. CDR1 and CDR2 from the germline V gene are LGHDT and YNNKEL (reference sequence). V lost 0 bases, J lost 0 bases, and 5 bases lay in between. The CDR3 has 15 amino acids. The CDR3, as DNA: TGTGCCAGCAGCCAAGACGGCGCAACTAATGAAAAACTGTTTTTT. Its protein product is CASSQDGATNEKLFF.

This clonotype showed up many times. V and J are TRBV7-6 and TRBJ2-3; D not certain. Germline V CDR1 and CDR2: SGHVS, FNYEAQ. With 3 bases removed from V and 0 bases from J, the gap between germline ends came to 7 bases. The CDR3 sequence is 14 residues long. The CDR3 region has the DNA TGTGCCAGCAGCTTTGGCAGAAGCACAGATACGCAGTATTTT. Its translation: CASSFGRSTDTQYF.

This clonotype occurred a few times. The rearrangement joins TRBV24-1 to TRBJ2-2; D may be TRBD1 (6 bases). Trimming pared 5 bases from V and 3 bases from J, leaving 18 bases between. The CDR3 has 17 residues. Per the germline V gene, CDR1 is KGHDR and CDR2 is SFDVKD. In DNA, the CDR3 is TGTGCCACCAGTGGGGCAACAGGGCCGGCTGACACCGGGGAGCTGTTTTTT. Amino acid sequence: CATSGATGPADTGELFF.

The rearrangement joins TRBV7-8 to TRBJ2-7; D perhaps matches TRBD1 (6 bases). The CDR3 covers 12 residues. The V gene lost 2 bases and the J gene lost 8 bases, with 10 bases spanning the gap. Per germline, CDR1 SGHVS and CDR2 FQNEAQ. The CDR3 loop reads CASSLQQGKQYF. The CDR3 DNA is TGTGCCAGCAGCTTACAACAGGGAAAGCAGTACTTC. The full variable domain, with the rest looked up from reference TRBV7-8 and TRBJ2-7, is GAGVSQSPRYKVAKRGQDVALRCDPISGHVSLFWYQQALGQGPEFLTYFQNEAQLDKSGLPSDRFFAERPEGSVSTLKIQRTQQEDSAVYLCASSLQQGKQYFGPGTRLTVT.

The chain links TRBV7-9 to TRBJ1-1; unclear D gene. Trimming stripped 1 base from V and 6 bases from J, with 6 bases between. This CDR3 is 12 amino acids long. The germline gives CDR1 SEHNR, CDR2 FQNEAQ (reference sequence). The CDR3 nucleotides are TGTGCCAGCAGCTTAGGCTCAGCTGAAGCTTTCTTT. Its protein product is CASSLGSAEAFF.

At least ten counts were recorded for this clonotype. The CDR3 bases are TGTGCCAGCAGCCCAATACAGGGATTTCCTGGGGAGCAGTACTTC. This gives the protein CASSPIQGFPGEQYF. This chain joins TRBV7-9 and TRBJ2-7; tentative D call: TRBD1 (6 bases). The germline gives CDR1 SEHNR, CDR2 FQNEAQ (reference sequence). CDR3 length: 15 amino acids. V lost 5 bases and J lost 7, with 21 bases in between.

This clonotype was counted at least ten times. V usage is TRBV10-3 and J usage is TRBJ1-4, with TRBD1 matching 10 bases. Losses at the gene ends were 3 bases for V and 5 bases for J; bases not matched to a gene: 6. This CDR3 comprises 16 residues. CDR1 and CDR2 from the germline V gene are ENHRY and SYGVKD. CDR3 region: CAISDLMGQGNEKLFF. The CDR3 nucleotides are TGTGCCATCAGTGATCTTATGGGACAGGGGAATGAAAAACTGTTTTTT.

The chain uses TRBV7-6 and TRBJ2-1; the match to TRBD2 covers 14 bases. Germline V lookup: CDR1 SGHVS, CDR2 FNYEAQ. V lost 6 bases, J lost 10 bases, and 11 bases stayed unmatched. This CDR3 contains 16 residues. CDR3: CASSRVGTSGSNEQFF. The CDR3 DNA reads TGTGCCAGCAGTCGAGTCGGGACTAGCGGGAGTAACGAGCAGTTCTTC.

This clonotype was found once. Being one base from a much bigger clone, this may be a read error. The gene calls are TRBV6-5 and TRBJ1-4; D gene ambiguous. Between the trimmed V and J ends, which lost 6 bases and 8 bases, there was a span of 19 bases. Per germline, CDR1 MNHEY and CDR2 SVGAGI. This CDR3 spans 15 amino acids. The CDR3 DNA reads as TGTGCCAGCAGCGATTCCCGGGTAGCCGGGGAAAAACTGTTTTTT. It is translated as CASSDSRVAGEKLFF.

The chain carries TRBV11-2 and TRBJ2-4; possibly TRBD1 for D (6 bases). Looked up from germline, CDR1 is SGHAT and CDR2 is FQNNGV. V lost 0 bases to trimming and J lost 0 bases, with 12 bases between them. The CDR3 runs 17 residues. The CDR3: CASSLDPTGLAKNIQYF. The CDR3 bases are TGTGCCAGCAGCTTAGACCCCACAGGGTTAGCCAAAAACATTCAGTACTTC.

This clonotype appeared a few times. At one end the junction does not follow the germline gene, possibly because of a read error. The chain carries TRBV20-1 and TRBJ2-7; 14 nucleotides agree with TRBD2. Germline CDR1 DFQATT, CDR2 SNEGSKA (reference sequence). This CDR3 region has 14 residues. The CDR3 loop is CSAGRLAGGSHSIF. The DNA of the CDR3 is TGCAGTGCGGGTCGACTAGCGGGGGGGTCCCATTCTATCTTC.

The chain links TRBV9 to TRBJ2-1; 7 nucleotides agree with TRBD2. J lost 3 bases, V lost 4 bases, and 7 bases had no gene match. The length of the CDR3 is 15 residues. Germline V lookup: CDR1 SGDLS, CDR2 YYNGEE. CDR3 DNA: TGTGCCAGCAGCCTGAGTGGGACTAACTACAATGAGCAGTTCTTC. Translating gives CASSLSGTNYNEQFF.